One and the same sample provided the 27 T cell receptor beta chains below, sequenced in a study of blood T cell repertoires in COVID-19. The repertoire was sequenced with immunoSEQ multiplex PCR; TCRdb's copy has only in-frame clones and lacks some. The table has fewer than 9,500 clones, almost 90% seen once. What was sequenced was peripheral blood. These receptors were collected from a woman aged 45-65 years with active or convalescent COVID-19.

V usage is TRBV6-1 and J usage is TRBJ1-1; D may be TRBD1 (5 bases). Germline CDR1 and CDR2: MNHNS and SASEGT. CDR3 size: 10 residues. Trimming removed 2 bases from V and 10 bases from J, with 5 bases in between. CDR3 in amino acids: CASSERGAFF. As DNA, the CDR3 is TGTGCCAGCAGTGAAAGGGGAGCTTTCTTT.

The V and J genes are TRBV5-4 and TRBJ1-2; 7 bases match TRBD1. The CDR3 is 16 residues long. The germline CDR1 and CDR2 sequences are SGHNT and YYREEE (reference sequence). V was clipped by 4 bases and J by 5 bases; unmatched bases: 14. This CDR3 is CASSGGTARSLYGYTF. CDR3 DNA sequence: TGTGCCAGCAGCGGGGGGACAGCGAGGTCTTTATATGGCTACACCTTC.

This chain connects TRBV5-4 to TRBJ1-1; TRBD1 matches at 7 bases. This CDR3 contains 14 residues. V shed 3 bases, J shed 2 bases, and the junction held 4 bases outside the gene matches. CDR1 is SGHNT, CDR2 YYREEE, per germline (reference sequence). The CDR3 DNA follows: TGTGCCAGCAGCTGGGGACAGCTTAACACTGAAGCTTTCTTT. Protein sequence: CASSWGQLNTEAFF. Together with reference TRBV5-4 and TRBJ1-1, the CDR3 gives the full variable domain: ETGVTQSPTHLIKTRGQQVTLRCSSQSGHNTVSWYQQALGQGPQFIFQYYREEENGRGNFPPRFSGLQFPNYSSELNVNALELDDSALYLCASSWGQLNTEAFFGQGTRLTVV.

The genes are TRBV4-1 and TRBJ2-2, with 9 positions matching TRBD1. The ends lost 4 bases at V and 5 bases at J; junction bases unmatched: 5. The CDR3 consists of 15 residues. Germline assignment: CDR1 MGHRA and CDR2 YSYEKL. CDR3 in DNA: TGCGCCAGCAGCCCTACCGGGACAGGGACCGGGGAGCTGTTTTTT. This gives the protein CASSPTGTGTGELFF.

The CDR3 loop reads CASSLSGTGVSPPYEQYF. The CDR3 DNA reads TGTGCCAGCAGCCTCTCCGGGACAGGGGTCTCTCCCCCCTACGAGCAGTACTTC. The chain recombines TRBV7-7 with TRBJ2-7; 10 bases line up with TRBD1. Germline CDR1 and CDR2: SSHAT and FNYEAQ (reference sequence). The ends lost 5 bases at V and 2 bases at J; junction bases unmatched: 15. The CDR3 has 18 amino acids.

The V call is TRBV9, the J call TRBJ2-3, with 13 bases matching TRBD2. The CDR3 is 16 amino acids. Germline V gene lookup returns CDR1 SGDLS and CDR2 YYNGEE. Germline trimming cut 5 bases from V and 5 bases from J; bases unmatched to any gene: 8. The CDR3 reads CASSPGLAGVEDTQYF. Here the CDR3 DNA reads TGTGCCAGCAGTCCCGGACTAGCGGGAGTTGAAGATACGCAGTATTTT. Looking up the rest from reference TRBV9 and TRBJ2-3 gives the full variable domain: DSGVTQTPKHLITATGQRVTLRCSPRSGDLSVYWYQQSLDQGLQFLIQYYNGEERAKGNILERFSAQQFPDLHSELNLSSLELGDSALYFCASSPGLAGVEDTQYFGPGTRLTVL.

V is TRBV27 and J is TRBJ1-5; D is ambiguous. The CDR3 loop spans 15 amino acids. The V and J ends lost 5 bases and 7 bases respectively, with 18 bases between them. Germline V gene data show CDR1 as MNHEY and CDR2 as SMNVEV (reference sequence). The CDR3: CASSPTHPIYQPQHF. In nucleotides, the CDR3 is TGTGCCAGCAGTCCCACACACCCGATTTACCAGCCCCAGCATTTT.

The chain is built from TRBV7-2 and TRBJ2-7; TRBD2 matches at 9 bases. Germline lookup yields CDR1 SGHTA and CDR2 FQGNSA. Unmatched junction bases numbered 5, after V lost 6 bases and J lost 5 bases. This CDR3 comprises 13 residues. CDR3 nucleotide sequence: TGTGCCAGCAGTTCTAGCGGGGTCCACGAGCAGTACTTC. Its protein is CASSSSGVHEQYF.

The sample holds one count of this clone. This chain uses TRBV7-9 with TRBJ2-3, with 9 bases aligning to TRBD2. V dropped 5 bases and J dropped 6; count of bases not matched to a gene: 6. This CDR3 contains 14 residues. CDR1 and CDR2 from the germline V gene are SEHNR and FQNEAQ (reference sequence). The DNA for the CDR3 is TGTGCCAGCAGCCTCCTAGCGGGGACGGATACGCAGTATTTT. Translating gives CASSLLAGTDTQYF.

This clone was recorded a few times. J is TRBJ1-5 and V is TRBV19; TRBD1 is a possible D gene (5 bases). The ends were cut back, 10 bases at V and 0 bases at J, with 13 bases in the middle. This CDR3 is 14 amino acids long. Germline assignment: CDR1 LNHDA and CDR2 SQIVND (reference sequence). DNA of the CDR3: TGTGCCACCGAGACAGTCTATAGCAATCAGCCCCAGCATTTT. It is translated as CATETVYSNQPQHF.

The rearrangement uses TRBV7-8 and TRBJ2-7; TRBD1 matches at 10 bases. J gave up 6 bases and V 4 bases, and 12 bases lay outside the gene matches. CDR3 length equals 16 residues. Germline CDR1 and CDR2: SGHVS and FQNEAQ. In DNA, the CDR3 is TGTGCCAGCAGCTCCCCCGGGACAGGGGCCAGGGGCGAGCAGTACTTC. Translating gives CASSSPGTGARGEQYF.

V and J are TRBV7-6 and TRBJ2-7, with TRBD1 matching 7 bases. In germline, CDR1 is SGHVS, CDR2 FNYEAQ. CDR3 length equals 15 residues. J lost 5 bases, V lost 3 bases, and 10 bases had no gene match. This CDR3 reads CASSFNSGGFNEQYF. The CDR3, as DNA: TGTGCCAGCAGCTTCAATTCAGGGGGTTTCAACGAGCAGTACTTC.

V and J are TRBV18 and TRBJ1-1; a possible D gene is TRBD1 (6 bases). This CDR3 has 13 residues. Germline V gene sequence: CDR1 KGHSH, CDR2 LQKENI. The germline V and J ends were trimmed by 6 bases and 3 bases, with 11 bases remaining between them. Here the CDR3 DNA reads TGTGCCAGCTCGCTACAGGGAGACACTGAAGCTTTCTTT. Translated, it gives CASSLQGDTEAFF.

The chain joins TRBV5-5 to TRBJ1-6, with D possibly TRBD1 on 5 matching bases. Per germline, CDR1 SGHKS and CDR2 YYEKEE (reference sequence). V shed 3 bases and J shed 5 bases, with 9 bases lying between them. CDR3 length equals 14 residues. This chain's CDR3 is CASSSGRDNSPLHF. CDR3 coding DNA: TGTGCCAGCAGCTCAGGGAGGGATAATTCACCCCTCCACTTT.

The chain uses TRBV6-5 and TRBJ1-2; TRBD1 matches at 8 bases. Germline CDR1 is MNHEY and CDR2 is SVGAGI. This CDR3 spans 13 amino acids. Trimming cost V 8 bases and J 10 bases; bases outside gene matches: 12. CDR3 sequence: CASPERAGGNYTF. CDR3 sequence (DNA): TGTGCCAGCCCTGAGAGGGCAGGGGGCAACTACACCTTC.

The V gene is TRBV29-1, the J gene TRBJ2-2; 7 bases line up with TRBD1. Unmatched junction bases numbered 6, after V lost 5 bases and J lost 0 bases. CDR3 size: 15 residues. In germline, CDR1 is SQVTM, CDR2 ANQGSEA. CDR3 bases: TGCAGCGTTAAAGTCGGGACAGCGAACACCGGGGAGCTGTTTTTT. Protein product: CSVKVGTANTGELFF.

CDR3 amino acids: CASRWLRDGYTF. The CDR3 nucleotides read TGCGCCAGCAGGTGGCTGAGGGATGGCTACACCTTC. The V gene is TRBV10-2, the J gene TRBJ1-2; D gene unclear. This CDR3 contains 12 residues. Germline CDR1 reads WSHSY; CDR2 reads SAAADI. Trimming took off 6 bases at V and 6 bases at J, with 11 bases between the two ends.

This chain connects TRBV28 to TRBJ1-5; 9 nucleotides agree with TRBD1. CDR3 length: 15 residues. With V trimmed by 6 bases and J by 3 bases, 6 bases remained unmatched. Per the germline V gene, CDR1 is MDHEN and CDR2 is SYDVKM. CDR3 nucleotides: TGTGCCAGCAGCCGGACAGGGGCCTTCAATCAGCCCCAGCATTTT. It encodes CASSRTGAFNQPQHF.

This chain connects TRBV6-1 to TRBJ1-6; a weak D match, TRBD1 (5 bases). The V end was cut by 2 bases, the J end by 12 bases, with 17 bases between. CDR1 is MNHNS and CDR2 is SASEGT in the germline V gene. The CDR3 is 15 amino acids. The DNA for the CDR3 is TGTGCCAGCAGTGAAAACGTAGGCGCCGGGGGACCCCTCCACTTT. It is translated as CASSENVGAGGPLHF.

The gene calls are TRBV28 and TRBJ2-7; 7 bases agree with TRBD2. Trimming removed 5 bases from V and 5 bases from J; junction bases left unmatched: 21. Per the germline V gene, CDR1 is MDHEN and CDR2 is SYDVKM. The length of the CDR3 is 18 residues. This chain's CDR3 is CASSDRGGLGGSSNEQYF. The CDR3 bases are TGTGCCAGCAGTGATCGGGGTGGGCTTGGCGGGAGTTCGAACGAGCAGTACTTC.

The rearrangement joins TRBV30 to TRBJ1-1; 7 positions match TRBD1. CDR1 and CDR2 (germline): GTSNPN, SVGIG (reference sequence). This CDR3 is built from 12 residues. V lost 6 bases to trimming and J lost 9 bases; unmatched junction nucleotides: 10. Here the CDR3 reads CACKAGTAKAFF. CDR3 DNA sequence: TGTGCCTGTAAAGCCGGGACAGCCAAAGCTTTCTTT.

The V call is TRBV28, the J call TRBJ2-1, with 9 bases that match TRBD2. CDR1 is MDHEN, CDR2 SYDVKM, per germline. CDR3 size: 13 residues. The V and J ends lost 5 bases and 7 bases, in that order; junction bases with no gene match: 3. The DNA for the CDR3 is TGTGCCAGCAGTACTAGCGGGCATAATGAGCAGTTCTTC. Its translation is CASSTSGHNEQFF.

In its sample, this clone was seen once. The V and J genes are TRBV27 and TRBJ2-3; D may be TRBD1 (5 bases). CDR1 is MNHEY and CDR2 is SMNVEV in the germline V gene (reference sequence). The V and J ends lost 8 bases and 0 bases respectively, with 12 bases between them. The CDR3 consists of 14 residues. Here the CDR3 reads CASADSSSTDTQYF. The CDR3 DNA reads as TGTGCCAGCGCCGACAGCTCTAGCACAGATACGCAGTATTTT.

This chain connects TRBV9 to TRBJ2-2, with D maybe TRBD2 (5 bases). The CDR3 contains 19 residues. Germline CDR1 and CDR2: SGDLS and YYNGEE. V shed 5 bases and J shed 6 bases, with 29 bases lying between them. The CDR3 DNA reads as TGTGCCAGCAGTTTCAGGCGGCTAGGGAGTGTAGGAACCCCCGGGGAGCTGTTTTTT. Protein: CASSFRRLGSVGTPGELFF.

V gene TRBV28 combines with J gene TRBJ2-1, with D possibly TRBD1 on 5 matching bases. CDR1 is MDHEN and CDR2 is SYDVKM in the germline V gene. The germline V and J ends were trimmed by 7 bases and 5 bases, with 12 bases remaining between them. CDR3 length: 13 residues. Written as DNA, the CDR3 is TGTGCCAGCACTAGGGGAAGGGACAATGAGCAGTTCTTC. Translation gives CASTRGRDNEQFF.

The chain uses TRBV30 and TRBJ1-1; TRBD1 agrees at 7 bases. This CDR3 spans 12 amino acids. CDR1 and CDR2 from the germline V gene are GTSNPN and SVGIG (reference sequence). Trimming cost V 3 bases and J 4 bases; bases outside gene matches: 2. As DNA, the CDR3 is TGTGCCTGGAGAGGGGGCCCCACTGAAGCTTTCTTT. Encoded protein: CAWRGGPTEAFF.

The chain joins TRBV28 to TRBJ2-7; D may be TRBD1 (5 bases). Trimming stripped 3 bases from V and 2 bases from J, with 11 bases between. The germline gives CDR1 MDHEN, CDR2 SYDVKM. This CDR3 region has 14 residues. CDR3 sequence: CASSFKGRPYEQYF. The CDR3 bases are TGTGCCAGCAGTTTTAAGGGGCGCCCCTACGAGCAGTACTTC.